The 27 T cell receptor beta chains presented below share a single source sample, sequenced in a study of CD8+ T cells in alopecia areata. The sequencing template was cDNA reverse transcribed from extracted RNA. Sequenced by immunoSEQ multiplex PCR; TCRdb stores in-frame clones only, minus some. The table lists 200,000 to 250,000 clones, 57% of them singletons, with over 0.4% in the top ten. The sample was CD4+ T cells sorted from blood, taken at week 0. These receptors all stem from a human donor with alopecia areata.

In its sample, this clone was seen a few times. This chain's CDR3 is CASSFVALAGYQPQHF. Here the CDR3 DNA reads TGTGCCAGCAGTTTTGTAGCCCTTGCAGGGTATCAGCCCCAGCATTTT. This chain links TRBV6-5 with TRBJ1-5; TRBD1 might be the D (5 bases). V was cut by 4 bases and J by 5 bases, with 18 bases left in between. CDR1 is MNHEY and CDR2 is SVGAGI in the germline V gene. The CDR3 is 16 residues long.

The chain couples TRBV5-1 to TRBJ2-1; the match to TRBD1 covers 8 bases. This CDR3 is 14 amino acids long. Germline lookup yields CDR1 SGHRS and CDR2 YFSETQ. V lost 0 bases and J lost 9; bases outside the gene matches: 5. The CDR3 DNA reads TGCGCCAGCAGCTTGGGACAGGGGATCTTTGAGCAGTTCTTC. This gives the protein CASSLGQGIFEQFF.

This rearrangement joins TRBV5-4 to TRBJ1-3, with 7 bases aligning to TRBD1. Germline CDR1 SGHNT, CDR2 YYREEE (reference sequence). Trimming removed 4 bases from V and 0 bases from J; junction bases left unmatched: 4. This CDR3 comprises 15 residues. CDR3 nucleotides: TGTGCCAGCAGCCGGGACAGAATCTCTGGAAACACCATATATTTT. Its translation: CASSRDRISGNTIYF.

This clone was detected a few times. The chain carries TRBV29-1 and TRBJ2-1; D not resolved. The CDR3 is made up of 14 amino acids. CDR1 and CDR2 (germline): SQVTM, ANQGSEA. Trimming cost V 4 bases and J 0 bases, with 10 bases left between them. Here the CDR3 reads CSVGSPVSYNEQFF. CDR3 DNA sequence: TGCAGCGTTGGCAGTCCCGTCTCCTACAATGAGCAGTTCTTC.

This clone was detected only a few times. One end of the junction fails to match germline, which may point to a read error. The chain uses TRBV29-1 and TRBJ2-7; possible D gene TRBD2, 5 bases. Per germline, CDR1 SQVTM and CDR2 ANQGSEA. The CDR3 covers 12 residues. The CDR3 coding sequence is TGCAGCGTCGAAGAGGGCCCGGAGGAGCAGTACTTC. Translating gives CSVEEGPEEQYF.

The V gene is TRBV27, the J gene TRBJ1-2; 9 nucleotides agree with TRBD1. CDR3 length: 15 residues. V lost 5 bases and J lost 4; bases outside the gene matches: 8. The germline V gene has CDR1 MNHEY and CDR2 SMNVEV (reference sequence). The CDR3 DNA is TGTGCCAGCAGTCCCACAGGGGGCTTAATCTATGGCTACACCTTC. This sequence encodes CASSPTGGLIYGYTF.

The chain combines TRBV9 with TRBJ2-1, with TRBD2 matching 11 bases. Looked up from germline, CDR1 is SGDLS and CDR2 is YYNGEE. The CDR3 sequence is 16 residues long. With V trimmed by 0 bases and J by 3 bases, 2 bases remained unmatched. The CDR3 coding sequence is TGTGCCAGCAGCGTAGGACTAGCGGGGAACTACAATGAGCAGTTCTTC. It codes for CASSVGLAGNYNEQFF.

This chain connects TRBV30 to TRBJ1-2; D is unresolved. This CDR3 has 12 amino acids. V was pared by 8 bases and J by 5 bases, with 15 bases between. Germline assignment: CDR1 GTSNPN and CDR2 SVGIG (reference sequence). CDR3 sequence: CAQNSGSYGYTF. The CDR3 nucleotides read TGTGCCCAAAACAGTGGTTCATATGGCTACACCTTC.

This clone came up a few times. V gene TRBV18 combines with J gene TRBJ1-1, with D unclear. With 2 bases removed from V and 4 bases from J, the gap between germline ends came to 14 bases. The CDR3 contains 15 residues. Germline V gene lookup returns CDR1 KGHSH and CDR2 LQKENI. DNA of the CDR3: TGTGCCAGCTCACCAATTGATGCACCCACCACTGAAGCTTTCTTT. Its protein is CASSPIDAPTTEAFF.

This clone has a handful of counts. The chain joins TRBV4-1 to TRBJ1-2; TRBD1 aligns across 10 bases. The CDR3 runs to 15 residues. The V segment lost 6 bases and the J segment 4 bases; nucleotides outside the gene matches: 8. Germline values: CDR1 MGHRA, CDR2 YSYEKL. The CDR3 coding sequence is TGCGCCAGCAGACTGGACAGGGGGTTTAGCTATGGCTACACCTTC. Translation gives CASRLDRGFSYGYTF.

The rearrangement links TRBV6-5 to TRBJ2-7; 7 nucleotides agree with TRBD2. CDR1 and CDR2 from the germline V gene are MNHEY and SVGAGI. With V trimmed by 2 bases and J by 3 bases, 7 bases remained unmatched. The CDR3 is made up of 15 amino acids. The CDR3: CASSYRREMGYEQYF. CDR3 DNA sequence: TGTGCCAGCAGTTACCGGCGGGAGATGGGCTACGAGCAGTACTTC.

The chain uses TRBV5-1 and TRBJ2-5; D gene unclear. Germline V gives CDR1 SGHRS, CDR2 YFSETQ. The CDR3 contains 13 residues. Trimming cost V 0 bases and J 4 bases, with 7 bases left between them. The CDR3, as DNA: TGCGCCAGCAGCTTGGCCCCAAGAGAGACCCAGTACTTC. It is translated as CASSLAPRETQYF.

The CDR3 DNA is TGCGCCAGCAGCTTGGGGAGCGGCTTCTCCTACAATGAGCAGTTCTTC. It encodes CASSLGSGFSYNEQFF. The V gene is TRBV5-1, the J gene TRBJ2-1; perhaps TRBD2 as D (5 bases). CDR1 and CDR2 from the germline V gene are SGHRS and YFSETQ. Trimming removed 0 bases at V and 0 bases at J, with 10 bases between. The CDR3 covers 16 residues.

The rearrangement joins TRBV10-3 to TRBJ2-3, with D possibly matching TRBD2 (5 bases). Per the germline V gene, CDR1 is ENHRY and CDR2 is SYGVKD. V lost 4 bases and J lost 2, with 10 bases in between. The CDR3 runs to 14 residues. The CDR3 protein is CAISASRDTDTQYF. The CDR3 DNA reads TGTGCCATCAGTGCAAGTCGGGACACAGATACGCAGTATTTT.

This clone was observed once. The chain is built from TRBV6-1 and TRBJ1-1, with TRBD1 identical over 8 bases. Germline CDR1 is MNHNS and CDR2 is SASEGT. Unmatched junction bases numbered 6, after V lost 7 bases and J lost 5 bases. This CDR3 has 13 amino acids. The DNA for the CDR3 is TGTGCCAGCAAGAAACAGGGGGTAACTGAAGCTTTCTTT. Translated: CASKKQGVTEAFF.

The rearrangement joins TRBV30 to TRBJ1-5; 11 nucleotides match TRBD1. The CDR3 totals 14 residues. Germline V gene data show CDR1 as GTSNPN and CDR2 as SVGIG (reference sequence). V shed 1 base and J 7 bases; nucleotides not matched to a gene: 3. Written as DNA, the CDR3 is TGTGCCTGGAGTGGGACAGGGGGCGGACAGCCCCAGCATTTT. This translates into CAWSGTGGGQPQHF.

This clone was seen only a few times. The rearrangement links TRBV10-3 to TRBJ1-2; maybe TRBD1 (5 bases). V was clipped by 3 bases and J by 3 bases, with 8 bases between them. CDR3 size: 13 residues. Germline V lookup: CDR1 ENHRY, CDR2 SYGVKD. CDR3 protein: CAISDREDYGYTF. CDR3 DNA: TGTGCCATCAGTGACAGGGAGGACTATGGCTACACCTTC.

V and J are TRBV11-1 and TRBJ1-2; possibly TRBD1 for D (5 bases). Germline loops: CDR1 SGHAT, CDR2 FQDESV (reference sequence). The CDR3 has 14 amino acids. Trimming pared 0 bases from V and 3 bases from J, leaving 8 bases between. CDR3 region: CASSLAGAHYGYTF. The CDR3 coding sequence is TGTGCCAGCAGCTTAGCTGGGGCCCACTATGGCTACACCTTC.

In nucleotides, the CDR3 is TGTGCCAGAGGGACAGGGTTTGGGGCCAACGTCCTGACTTTC. Translation gives CARGTGFGANVLTF. The chain links TRBV2 to TRBJ2-6; 9 bases fit TRBD1. CDR3 length: 14 residues. The V gene end was trimmed by 9 bases and the J gene end by 3 bases; junction bases not matched to a gene: 3. CDR1 and CDR2 (germline): SNHLY, FYNNEI.

J is TRBJ2-1 and V is TRBV7-2; D unclear. The CDR3 extends over 12 amino acids. V was cut by 5 bases and J by 6 bases, with 8 bases left in between. Germline CDR1 and CDR2: SGHTA and FQGNSA. CDR3 residues: CASSTDTNEQFF. CDR3 sequence (DNA): TGTGCCAGCAGCACCGATACCAATGAGCAGTTCTTC.

The V gene is TRBV9, the J gene TRBJ2-7, with TRBD1 as a possible D gene (6 bases). Germline V gene data show CDR1 as SGDLS and CDR2 as YYNGEE. V dropped 4 bases and J dropped 6 bases, with 11 bases sitting between them. The CDR3 loop spans 12 amino acids. CDR3 sequence: CASSTSTGEQYF. For the CDR3, the DNA is TGTGCCAGCAGCACATCGACAGGCGAGCAGTACTTC.

This chain joins TRBV7-2 and TRBJ1-6; tentative D call: TRBD1 (5 bases). V dropped 5 bases and J dropped 6 bases, with 17 bases sitting between them. CDR1 is SGHTA and CDR2 is FQGNSA in the germline V gene. The CDR3 runs to 16 residues. CDR3 sequence reads: CASSPGGGRANSPLHF. The CDR3, as DNA: TGTGCCAGCAGCCCGGGGGGAGGACGGGCTAATTCACCCCTCCACTTT.

CDR3 sequence: CAWSVQPVNTGELFF. The DNA for the CDR3 is TGTGCCTGGAGTGTACAGCCAGTGAACACCGGGGAGCTGTTTTTT. The gene calls are TRBV30 and TRBJ2-2; no clear D. The CDR3 totals 15 residues. Deletions cut 0 bases from V and 1 base from J, with 9 bases between. Germline values: CDR1 GTSNPN, CDR2 SVGIG (reference sequence).

The rearrangement links TRBV6-1 to TRBJ1-2, with D possibly TRBD1 on 6 matching bases. CDR3 length: 14 amino acids. Looked up from germline, CDR1 is MNHNS and CDR2 is SASEGT. The ends were cut back, 5 bases at V and 4 bases at J, with 14 bases in the middle. CDR3: CASSTSDRFYGYTF. As DNA, the CDR3 is TGTGCCAGCAGTACCTCGGACAGATTCTATGGCTACACCTTC.

This clone was counted a few times. V and J are TRBV10-3 and TRBJ2-5; D is unresolved. Germline V gene sequence: CDR1 ENHRY, CDR2 SYGVKD. This CDR3 has 13 residues. Trimming cost V 3 bases and J 11 bases, with 16 bases left between them. The chain's CDR3 is CAISDGGSREQYF. The CDR3 DNA reads TGTGCCATCAGTGACGGCGGCTCGCGAGAGCAGTACTTC.

The V and J genes are TRBV5-1 and TRBJ2-5; TRBD2 matches 9 bases. The V gene's germline CDR1 is SGHRS and CDR2 YFSETQ. The ends lost 0 bases at V and 1 base at J; junction bases unmatched: 7. CDR3 size: 17 residues. DNA for the CDR3: TGCGCCAGCAGCTTGGGCGGAAATAGCGGGGGCCAAGAGACCCAGTACTTC. Its translation is CASSLGGNSGGQETQYF.

The chain combines TRBV15 with TRBJ2-3; 13 bases align to TRBD2. V was clipped by 1 base and J by 2 bases; unmatched bases: 9. Germline V gene data show CDR1 as LNHNV and CDR2 as YYDKDF (reference sequence). The CDR3 spans 19 residues. Written as DNA, the CDR3 is TGTGCCACCAGCAGAGGGAGGAGACTAGCGGGAGGAAACACAGATACGCAGTATTTT. Translation: CATSRGRRLAGGNTDTQYF.